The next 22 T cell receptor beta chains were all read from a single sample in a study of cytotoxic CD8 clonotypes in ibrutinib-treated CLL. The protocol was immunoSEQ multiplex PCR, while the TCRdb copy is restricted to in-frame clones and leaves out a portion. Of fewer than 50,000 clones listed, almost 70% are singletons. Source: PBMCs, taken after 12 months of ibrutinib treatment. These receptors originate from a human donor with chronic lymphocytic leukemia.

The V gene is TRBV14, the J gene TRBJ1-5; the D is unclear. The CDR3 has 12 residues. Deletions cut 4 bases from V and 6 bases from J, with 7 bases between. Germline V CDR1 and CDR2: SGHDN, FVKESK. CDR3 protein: CASSRLGQPQHF. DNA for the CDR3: TGTGCCAGCAGCCGACTTGGTCAGCCCCAGCATTTT.

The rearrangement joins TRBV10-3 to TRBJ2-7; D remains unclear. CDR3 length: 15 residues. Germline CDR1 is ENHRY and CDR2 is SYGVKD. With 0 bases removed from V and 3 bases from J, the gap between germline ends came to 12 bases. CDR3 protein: CAISESTAVNYEQYF. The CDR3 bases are TGTGCCATCAGTGAGTCGACGGCAGTGAACTACGAGCAGTACTTC.

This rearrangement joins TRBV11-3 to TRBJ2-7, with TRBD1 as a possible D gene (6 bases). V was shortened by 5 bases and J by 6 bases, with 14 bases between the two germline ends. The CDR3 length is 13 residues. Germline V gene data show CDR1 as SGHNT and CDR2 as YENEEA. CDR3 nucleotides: TGTGCCAGCAGCGAGAGGCGAGGGGGCGAGCAGTACTTC. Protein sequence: CASSERRGGEQYF.

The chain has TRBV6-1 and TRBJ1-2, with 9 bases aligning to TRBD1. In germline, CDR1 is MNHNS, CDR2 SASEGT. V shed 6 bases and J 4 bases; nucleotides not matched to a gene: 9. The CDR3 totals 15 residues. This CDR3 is CASRENRGLLYGYTF. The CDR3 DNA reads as TGTGCCAGCAGAGAAAACAGGGGGCTTCTCTATGGCTACACCTTC.

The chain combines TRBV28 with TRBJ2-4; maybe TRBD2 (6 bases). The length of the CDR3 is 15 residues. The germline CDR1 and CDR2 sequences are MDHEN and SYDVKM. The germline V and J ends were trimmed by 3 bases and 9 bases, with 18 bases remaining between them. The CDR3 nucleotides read TGTGCCAGCAGTTTTCCGACACCCCTGGGGGGCATTCAGTACTTC. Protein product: CASSFPTPLGGIQYF.

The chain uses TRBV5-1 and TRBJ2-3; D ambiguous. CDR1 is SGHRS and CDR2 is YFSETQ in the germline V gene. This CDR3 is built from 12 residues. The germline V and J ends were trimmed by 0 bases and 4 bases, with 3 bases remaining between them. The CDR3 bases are TGCGCCAGCAGCTTGGCCGCAGATACGCAGTATTTT. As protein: CASSLAADTQYF.

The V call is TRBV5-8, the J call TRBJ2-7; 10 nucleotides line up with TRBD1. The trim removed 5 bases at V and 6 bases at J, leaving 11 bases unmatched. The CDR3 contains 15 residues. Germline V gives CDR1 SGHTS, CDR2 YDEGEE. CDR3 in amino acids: CASRTPGQGSGEQYF. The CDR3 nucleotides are TGTGCCAGCAGAACACCGGGACAGGGGTCGGGCGAGCAGTACTTC.

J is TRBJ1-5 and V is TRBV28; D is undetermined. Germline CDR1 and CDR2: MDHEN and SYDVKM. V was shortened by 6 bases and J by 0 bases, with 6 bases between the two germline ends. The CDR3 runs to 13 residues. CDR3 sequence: CASRELSNQPQHF. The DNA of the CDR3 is TGTGCCAGCAGGGAACTTAGCAATCAGCCCCAGCATTTT. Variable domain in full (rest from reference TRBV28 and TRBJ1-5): DVKVTQSSRYLVKRTGEKVFLECVQDMDHENMFWYRQDPGLGLRLIYFSYDVKMKEKGDIPEGYSVSREKKERFSLILESASTNQTSMYLCASRELSNQPQHFGDGTRLSIL.

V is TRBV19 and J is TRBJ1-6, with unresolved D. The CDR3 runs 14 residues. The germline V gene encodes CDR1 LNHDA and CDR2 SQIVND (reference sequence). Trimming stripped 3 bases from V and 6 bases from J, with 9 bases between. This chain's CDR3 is CASSMSASNSPLHF. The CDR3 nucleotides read TGTGCCAGTAGTATGTCAGCGAGTAATTCACCCCTCCACTTT.

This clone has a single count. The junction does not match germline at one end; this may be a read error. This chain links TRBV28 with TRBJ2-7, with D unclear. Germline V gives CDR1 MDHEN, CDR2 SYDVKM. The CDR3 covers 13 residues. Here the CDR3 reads CASSIGHSSEQYF. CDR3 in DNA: TGTGCCAGCAGTATCGGGCATTCCTCCGAGCAGTACTTC.

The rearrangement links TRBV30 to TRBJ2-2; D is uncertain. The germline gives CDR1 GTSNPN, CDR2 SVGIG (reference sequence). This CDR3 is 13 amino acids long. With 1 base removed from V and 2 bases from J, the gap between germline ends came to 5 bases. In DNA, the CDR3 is TGTGCCTGGAGTGGTATTAACACCGGGGAGCTGTTTTTT. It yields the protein CAWSGINTGELFF.

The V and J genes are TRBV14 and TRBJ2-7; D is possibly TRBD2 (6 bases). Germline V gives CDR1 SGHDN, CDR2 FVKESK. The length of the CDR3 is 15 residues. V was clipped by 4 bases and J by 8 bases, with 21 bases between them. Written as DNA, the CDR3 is TGTGCCAGCAGCCTGAAGCCGGGACTTGGGACGAAGCAGTACTTC. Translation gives CASSLKPGLGTKQYF.

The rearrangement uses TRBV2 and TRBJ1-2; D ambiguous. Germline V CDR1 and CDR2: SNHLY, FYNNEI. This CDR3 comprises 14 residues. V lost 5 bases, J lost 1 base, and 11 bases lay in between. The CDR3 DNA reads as TGTGCCAGCAGTCCGTCACCTCTTAACTATGGCTACACCTTC. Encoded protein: CASSPSPLNYGYTF.

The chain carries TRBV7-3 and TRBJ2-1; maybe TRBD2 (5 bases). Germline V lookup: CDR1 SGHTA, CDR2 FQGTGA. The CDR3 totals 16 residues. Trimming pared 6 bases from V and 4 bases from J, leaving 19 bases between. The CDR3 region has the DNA TGTGCCAGCAGTCCCGGACTGCTAGTCAGTTACAATGAGCAGTTCTTC. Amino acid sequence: CASSPGLLVSYNEQFF.

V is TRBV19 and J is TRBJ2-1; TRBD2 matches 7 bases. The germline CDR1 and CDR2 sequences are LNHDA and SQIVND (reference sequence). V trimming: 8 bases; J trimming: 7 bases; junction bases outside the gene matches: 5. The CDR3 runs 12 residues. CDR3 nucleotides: TGTGCCAGTTCGGGTAGCGGGAATGAGCAGTTCTTC. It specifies CASSGSGNEQFF.

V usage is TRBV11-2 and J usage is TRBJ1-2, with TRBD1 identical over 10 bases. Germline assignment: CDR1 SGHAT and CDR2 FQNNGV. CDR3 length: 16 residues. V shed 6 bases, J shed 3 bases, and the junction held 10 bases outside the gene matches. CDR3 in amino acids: CASSRDRGVDYYGYTF. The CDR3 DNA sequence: TGTGCCAGCAGTCGGGACAGGGGTGTGGATTACTATGGCTACACCTTC.

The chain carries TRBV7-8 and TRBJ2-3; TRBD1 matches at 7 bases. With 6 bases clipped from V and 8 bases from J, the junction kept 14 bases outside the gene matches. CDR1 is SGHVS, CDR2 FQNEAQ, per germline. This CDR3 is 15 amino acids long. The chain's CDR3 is CASSPPGQPSGTQYF. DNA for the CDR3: TGTGCCAGCAGTCCACCGGGACAGCCTTCGGGTACGCAGTATTTT.

Here the CDR3 reads CASSQGPFTDTQYF. Here the CDR3 DNA reads TGTGCCAGCAGCCAGGGGCCGTTCACAGATACGCAGTATTTT. V usage is TRBV6-4 and J usage is TRBJ2-3, with D maybe TRBD1 (6 bases). The CDR3 is 14 amino acids. The V gene lost 6 bases and the J gene lost 2 bases, with 12 bases spanning the gap. Germline loops: CDR1 MRHNA, CDR2 SNTAGT.

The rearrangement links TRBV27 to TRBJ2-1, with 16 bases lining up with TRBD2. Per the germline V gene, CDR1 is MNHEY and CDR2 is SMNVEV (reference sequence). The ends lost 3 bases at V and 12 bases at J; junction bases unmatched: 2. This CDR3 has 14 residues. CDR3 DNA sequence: TGTGCCAGCAGTTTGGGGACTAGCGGGGGGGCGCAGTTCTTC. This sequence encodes CASSLGTSGGAQFF.

CDR3 amino acids: CASSPVARTGFYEQYF. The CDR3 coding sequence is TGTGCCAGCAGCCCCGTGGCCCGCACGGGGTTCTACGAGCAGTACTTC. This sequence joins TRBV11-2 and TRBJ2-7, with D perhaps matching TRBD2 (5 bases). V was shortened by 5 bases and J by 3 bases, with 20 bases between the two germline ends. The germline gives CDR1 SGHAT, CDR2 FQNNGV. CDR3 length: 16 amino acids. Looking up the rest from reference TRBV11-2 and TRBJ2-7 gives the full variable domain: EAGVAQSPRYKIIEKRQSVAFWCNPISGHATLYWYQQILGQGPKLLIQFQNNGVVDDSQLPKDRFSAERLKGVDSTLKIQPAKLEDSAVYLCASSPVARTGFYEQYFGPGTRLTVT.

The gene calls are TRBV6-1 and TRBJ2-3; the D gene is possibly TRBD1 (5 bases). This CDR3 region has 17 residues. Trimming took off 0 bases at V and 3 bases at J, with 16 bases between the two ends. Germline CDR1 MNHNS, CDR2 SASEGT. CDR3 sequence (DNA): TGTGCCAGCAGTGAAGCCGGGCCAGGGTTTTGGACAGATACGCAGTATTTT. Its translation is CASSEAGPGFWTDTQYF.

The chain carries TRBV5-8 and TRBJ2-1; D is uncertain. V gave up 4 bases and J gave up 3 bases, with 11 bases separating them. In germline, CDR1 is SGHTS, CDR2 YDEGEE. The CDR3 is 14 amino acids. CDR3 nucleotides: TGTGCCAGCAGCGGTCTAGGGTACTACAATGAGCAGTTCTTC. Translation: CASSGLGYYNEQFF.